This record looks at one TCR beta chain sequence and its context. Regarding time point: cycle 4 day 1 (C4D1), after less than seven weeks of nivolumab. Relapses following autologous stem cell transplantation were seen in all patients, with brentuximab vedotin exposure varying. The CDR3 extends over 15 amino acids. V was trimmed by 2 bases and J by 2 bases, leaving 10 bases between them. The germline V gene has CDR1 MNHEY and CDR2 SVGAGI. This entry is derived from a study of PD-1 blockade in classical Hodgkin lymphoma. Profiling relied on immunoSEQ multiplex PCR, and the TCRdb table lists in-frame clones only, not all of them. This table has under 130,000 clones, about 92% appearing once.

This specimen was peripheral blood mononuclear cells (PBMCs), taken before the fourth cycle of nivolumab. This sequence was found in a human donor with classical Hodgkin lymphoma. V is TRBV6-5 and J is TRBJ1-5; D is unclear. The CDR3 region is CASSYSGDGNQPQHF. CDR3 DNA sequence: TGTGCCAGCAGTTACAGCGGGGATGGCAATCAGCCCCAGCATTTT.